These 24 T cell receptor beta chains were all obtained from the same sample, sequenced in a study of T cells in narcolepsy (dated by TCRdb to about 2018). Preparation of the library involved the immunoSEQ multiplex PCR assay. The table was pulled from immuneACCESS by TCRdb, which kept in-frame rearrangements only. Such tables lose some clones; where checked, under half of the loss comes from unresolved V genes, and the rest has no known cause. Recorded for this sample are tens of thousands of clones; approximately 87% of them occurred a single time. The top ten clones comprise more than 0.75% of the sample. Sequenced input: memory (CD45RA-) CD4+ T cells from blood. The cell subset or site label for this specimen denotes: memory T cells sorted ex vivo from peripheral blood. The receptors were gathered from a human donor in good health.

The chain is built from TRBV6-1 and TRBJ1-6; D not certain. This CDR3 contains 13 residues. Germline CDR1 and CDR2: MNHNS and SASEGT. Trimming pared 4 bases from V and 7 bases from J, leaving 8 bases between. The CDR3 protein is CASSGLDNSPLHF. CDR3 nucleotides: TGTGCCAGCAGTGGACTCGACAATTCACCCCTCCACTTT.

The chain uses TRBV7-2 and TRBJ2-2; D not resolved. V was pared by 3 bases and J by 5 bases, with 4 bases between. The CDR3 is made up of 12 amino acids. CDR1 is SGHTA and CDR2 is FQGNSA in the germline V gene. The CDR3 region is CASSLLTGELFF. The DNA for the CDR3 is TGTGCCAGCAGCTTGCTAACCGGGGAGCTGTTTTTT.

This sequence joins TRBV29-1 and TRBJ2-4, with 10 positions matching TRBD2. Germline V gene lookup returns CDR1 SQVTM and CDR2 ANQGSEA. The CDR3 sequence is 13 residues long. V lost 4 bases and J lost 7; bases outside the gene matches: 4. For the CDR3, the DNA is TGCAGCGTTGGTCTAGCGGGGGCCAACATTCAGTACTTC. Translation: CSVGLAGANIQYF. Combining the CDR3 with reference TRBV29-1 and TRBJ2-4 gives the whole variable domain SAVISQKPSRDICQRGTSLTIQCQVDSQVTMMFWYRQQPGQSLTLIATANQGSEATYESGFVIDKFPISRPNLTFSTLTVSNMSPEDSSIYLCSVGLAGANIQYFGAGTRLSVL.

Only a few counts were recorded for this clone. The chain combines TRBV19 with TRBJ2-7, with unresolved D. CDR1 is LNHDA and CDR2 is SQIVND in the germline V gene (reference sequence). V lost 4 bases and J lost 2, with 15 bases in between. The CDR3 is made up of 15 amino acids. The CDR3 spells CASSKSGRTTYEQYF. The CDR3 region has the DNA TGTGCCAGTAGTAAGTCCGGACGTACAACCTACGAGCAGTACTTC.

The chain uses TRBV19 and TRBJ1-1, with TRBD1 as a possible D gene (5 bases). Between the trimmed V and J ends, which lost 3 bases and 4 bases, there was a span of 12 bases. CDR3 length: 14 residues. Germline CDR1 reads LNHDA; CDR2 reads SQIVND (reference sequence). CDR3 loop: CASSMPGTATEAFF. The CDR3 coding sequence is TGTGCCAGTAGTATGCCCGGGACGGCCACTGAAGCTTTCTTT.

The V gene is TRBV7-6, the J gene TRBJ1-6; the D is unclear. From germline, CDR1 is SGHVS and CDR2 FNYEAQ. Trimming pared 3 bases from V and 0 bases from J, leaving 6 bases between. The length of the CDR3 is 15 residues. CDR3 residues: CASSFQSSYNSPLHF. CDR3 nucleotide sequence: TGTGCCAGCAGCTTCCAGAGCTCCTATAATTCACCCCTCCACTTT.

The rearrangement links TRBV10-2 to TRBJ1-2; 8 nucleotides align to TRBD1. The ends lost 5 bases at V and 8 bases at J; junction bases unmatched: 10. CDR3 length equals 14 residues. Germline CDR1 WSHSY, CDR2 SAAADI. CDR3 amino acids: CASSTGGRLGGYTF. The CDR3 bases are TGCGCCAGCAGTACAGGGGGTCGCCTTGGGGGCTACACCTTC.

V gene TRBV10-3 combines with J gene TRBJ1-3, with 7 bases lining up with TRBD1. This CDR3 is built from 14 residues. The ends lost 2 bases at V and 4 bases at J; junction bases unmatched: 2. CDR1 is ENHRY, CDR2 SYGVKD, per germline. The CDR3 loop is CAISEKGAGNTIYF. Here the CDR3 DNA reads TGTGCCATCAGTGAGAAGGGGGCCGGAAACACCATATATTTT.

This chain uses TRBV11-3 with TRBJ2-1; a possible D gene is TRBD2 (7 bases). The germline gives CDR1 SGHNT, CDR2 YENEEA. The CDR3 covers 14 residues. Trimming removed 1 base at V and 7 bases at J, with 11 bases between. CDR3 sequence: CASSLGTRGNEQFF. CDR3 in DNA: TGTGCCAGCAGCTTAGGGACTAGGGGGAATGAGCAGTTCTTC.

As concerns this clone: This same CDR3 is encoded by further DNA sequences in the sample. The V and J genes are TRBV5-1 and TRBJ2-3; D remains ambiguous. The germline V and J ends were trimmed by 2 bases and 3 bases, with 13 bases remaining between them. Germline CDR1 SGHRS, CDR2 YFSETQ. CDR3 length equals 15 residues. Here the CDR3 DNA reads TGCGCCAGCAGCTTACGTGGGGTCCGTACAGATACGCAGTATTTT. Its protein is CASSLRGVRTDTQYF.

To note about this clone: The sample has other DNA sequences that encode this CDR3 too. The CDR3 sequence: CASSLAGGRTYNEQFF. The CDR3 region has the DNA TGTGCCAGCAGCTTAGCGGGGGGGAGGACCTACAATGAGCAGTTCTTC. The chain carries TRBV7-2 and TRBJ2-1; 7 bases line up with TRBD2. Losses at the gene ends were 0 bases for V and 2 bases for J; bases not matched to a gene: 4. The CDR3 contains 16 residues. From germline, CDR1 is SGHTA and CDR2 FQGNSA.

This chain links TRBV14 with TRBJ1-3; D possibly corresponds to TRBD1 (6 bases). The germline CDR1 and CDR2 sequences are SGHDN and FVKESK. Trimming removed 3 bases at V and 0 bases at J, with 9 bases between. CDR3 length equals 15 residues. The CDR3 reads CASSHRGSSGNTIYF. DNA for the CDR3: TGTGCCAGCAGCCATAGGGGGAGCTCTGGAAACACCATATATTTT. The whole variable domain, filled in from reference TRBV14 and TRBJ1-3, reads EAGVTQFPSHSVIEKGQTVTLRCDPISGHDNLYWYRRVMGKEIKFLLHFVKESKQDESGMPNNRFLAERTGGTYSTLKVQPAELEDSGVYFCASSHRGSSGNTIYFGEGSWLTVV.

The chain joins TRBV30 to TRBJ1-2; D gene ambiguous. The CDR3 sequence is 14 residues long. Trimming stripped 0 bases from V and 5 bases from J, with 13 bases between. Germline V lookup: CDR1 GTSNPN, CDR2 SVGIG (reference sequence). The CDR3 sequence is CAWSVGFELYGYTF. The CDR3 coding sequence is TGTGCCTGGAGTGTAGGGTTCGAACTTTATGGCTACACCTTC.

This chain joins TRBV28 and TRBJ1-4; D not certain. CDR1 is MDHEN and CDR2 is SYDVKM in the germline V gene. The CDR3 extends over 16 amino acids. The germline V and J ends were trimmed by 3 bases and 0 bases, with 11 bases remaining between them. As DNA, the CDR3 is TGTGCCAGCAGTTTCCTCACCATTTCAACTAATGAAAAACTGTTTTTT. This encodes CASSFLTISTNEKLFF.

This clone was recorded a few times. The V call is TRBV2, the J call TRBJ1-1; possible D gene TRBD1, 6 bases. The V end lost 7 bases, the J end lost 5 bases, and 11 bases lay between the germline ends. The CDR3 is 12 residues long. From germline, CDR1 is SNHLY and CDR2 FYNNEI. The CDR3 reads CASKGGGTEAFF. DNA of the CDR3: TGTGCCAGCAAAGGGGGTGGGACTGAAGCTTTCTTT.

The chain joins TRBV30 to TRBJ1-2, with D perhaps TRBD1 (6 bases). CDR1 is GTSNPN and CDR2 is SVGIG in the germline V gene (reference sequence). The CDR3 runs 14 residues. The V end was cut by 3 bases, the J end by 0 bases, with 11 bases between. The CDR3 DNA reads as TGTGCCTGGAGAAAGGGGGTTACTAACTATGGCTACACCTTC. The encoded protein is CAWRKGVTNYGYTF.

The chain uses TRBV7-2 and TRBJ1-5; D possibly corresponds to TRBD1 (6 bases). The CDR3 is made up of 15 amino acids. Trimming took off 5 bases at V and 1 base at J, with 12 bases between the two ends. Germline V lookup: CDR1 SGHTA, CDR2 FQGNSA. CDR3 region: CASSPGGLSNQPQHF. The DNA of the CDR3 is TGTGCCAGCAGCCCTGGGGGCTTGAGCAATCAGCCCCAGCATTTT.

This clone was seen just once. V gene TRBV6-1 combines with J gene TRBJ2-3; a weak D match, TRBD2 (6 bases). Germline values: CDR1 MNHNS, CDR2 SASEGT. V gave up 2 bases and J gave up 2 bases, with 11 bases separating them. The CDR3 runs to 15 residues. CDR3 DNA: TGTGCCAGCAGTGAATACGCGGGGATCACAGATACGCAGTATTTT. This encodes CASSEYAGITDTQYF.

This chain joins TRBV30 and TRBJ1-1; unclear D gene. Deletions cut 1 base from V and 5 bases from J, with 14 bases between. The CDR3 loop spans 14 amino acids. Germline CDR1 and CDR2: GTSNPN and SVGIG (reference sequence). CDR3 region: CAWSGEPPGTEAFF. CDR3 sequence (DNA): TGTGCCTGGAGTGGGGAGCCCCCCGGGACTGAAGCTTTCTTT.

This clone was picked up one time. The rearrangement links TRBV2 to TRBJ1-5, with D hard to call. V was trimmed by 0 bases and J by 1 base, leaving 7 bases between them. Germline CDR1 SNHLY, CDR2 FYNNEI. The CDR3 is 15 amino acids. The CDR3 spells CASSEAGLSNQPQHF. DNA for the CDR3: TGTGCCAGCAGTGAAGCAGGGTTAAGCAATCAGCCCCAGCATTTT.

A single count supports this clone. The V call is TRBV7-2, the J call TRBJ2-5; 10 positions match TRBD2. Germline CDR1 reads SGHTA; CDR2 reads FQGNSA. Trimming removed 5 bases from V and 4 bases from J; junction bases left unmatched: 13. The CDR3 contains 17 residues. CDR3 bases: TGTGCCAGCAGCGGGGGGAGCGGGAGGGCCCAAGGAGAGACCCAGTACTTC. The encoded protein is CASSGGSGRAQGETQYF.

The chain is built from TRBV6-5 and TRBJ2-3, with 9 bases that match TRBD1. Germline CDR1 reads MNHEY; CDR2 reads SVGAGI. The CDR3 is made up of 15 amino acids. V shed 4 bases, J shed 2 bases, and the junction held 4 bases outside the gene matches. The CDR3 protein is CASSSGTGFTDTQYF. The CDR3 DNA sequence: TGTGCCAGCAGTTCCGGGACAGGGTTCACAGATACGCAGTATTTT.

CDR3 region: CASKTFTEAFF. The CDR3 DNA is TGTGCCAGTAAAACCTTCACTGAAGCTTTCTTT. This sequence joins TRBV19 and TRBJ1-1; D not resolved. The CDR3 spans 11 residues. Trimming shortened V by 7 bases and J by 4 bases, and 7 bases separated the two germline ends. Germline-derived CDR1 and CDR2 are LNHDA and SQIVND (reference sequence).

This clone was seen a handful of times. The chain is built from TRBV28 and TRBJ1-5; TRBD1 matches at 7 bases. CDR3 length: 11 amino acids. In germline, CDR1 is MDHEN, CDR2 SYDVKM. Trimming removed 6 bases from V and 14 bases from J; junction bases left unmatched: 7. The CDR3 coding sequence is TGTGCCAGCAGCTCCGGACAGGAAGAGCATTTT. Translated, it gives CASSSGQEEHF. Full variable domain (remainder filled in from reference TRBV28 and TRBJ1-5): DVKVTQSSRYLVKRTGEKVFLECVQDMDHENMFWYRQDPGLGLRLIYFSYDVKMKEKGDIPEGYSVSREKKERFSLILESASTNQTSMYLCASSSGQEEHFGDGTRLSIL.